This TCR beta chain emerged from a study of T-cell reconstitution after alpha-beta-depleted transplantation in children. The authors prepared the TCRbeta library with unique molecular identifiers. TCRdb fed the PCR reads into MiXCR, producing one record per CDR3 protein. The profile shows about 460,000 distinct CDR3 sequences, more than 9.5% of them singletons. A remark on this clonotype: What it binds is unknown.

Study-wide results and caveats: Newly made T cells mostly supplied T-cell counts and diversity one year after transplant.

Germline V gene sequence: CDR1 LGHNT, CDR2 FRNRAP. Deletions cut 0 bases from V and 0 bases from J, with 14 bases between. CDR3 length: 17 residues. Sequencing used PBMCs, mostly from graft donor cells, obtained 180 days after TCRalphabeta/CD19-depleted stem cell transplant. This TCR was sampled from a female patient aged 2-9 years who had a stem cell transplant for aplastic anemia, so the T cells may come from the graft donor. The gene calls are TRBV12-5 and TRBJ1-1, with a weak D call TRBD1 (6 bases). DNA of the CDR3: TGTGCTAGTGGTTTGGTTCCGACAGGAGCCATGAACACTGAAGCTTTCTTT. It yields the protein CASGLVPTGAMNTEAFF.